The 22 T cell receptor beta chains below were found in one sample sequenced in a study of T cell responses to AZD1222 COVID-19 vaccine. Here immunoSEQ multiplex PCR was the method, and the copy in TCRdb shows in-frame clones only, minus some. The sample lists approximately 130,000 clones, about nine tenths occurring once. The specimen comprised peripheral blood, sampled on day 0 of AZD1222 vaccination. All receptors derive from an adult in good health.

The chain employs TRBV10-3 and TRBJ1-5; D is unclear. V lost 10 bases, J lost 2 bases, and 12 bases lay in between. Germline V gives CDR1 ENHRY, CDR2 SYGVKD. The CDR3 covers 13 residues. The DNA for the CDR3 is TGTGCCACGGCCCCTTCGGGCAATCAGCCCCAGCATTTT. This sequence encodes CATAPSGNQPQHF.

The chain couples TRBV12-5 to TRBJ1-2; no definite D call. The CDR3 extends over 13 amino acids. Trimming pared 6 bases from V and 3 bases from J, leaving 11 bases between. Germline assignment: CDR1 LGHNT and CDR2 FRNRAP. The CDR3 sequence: CASGRVGDYGYTF. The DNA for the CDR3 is TGTGCTAGTGGCCGCGTAGGAGACTATGGCTACACCTTC. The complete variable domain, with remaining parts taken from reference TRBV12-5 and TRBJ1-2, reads DARVTQTPRHKVTEMGQEVTMRCQPILGHNTVFWYRQTMMQGLELLAYFRNRAPLDDSGMPKDRFSAEMPDATLATLKIQPSEPRDSAVYFCASGRVGDYGYTFGSGTRLTVV.

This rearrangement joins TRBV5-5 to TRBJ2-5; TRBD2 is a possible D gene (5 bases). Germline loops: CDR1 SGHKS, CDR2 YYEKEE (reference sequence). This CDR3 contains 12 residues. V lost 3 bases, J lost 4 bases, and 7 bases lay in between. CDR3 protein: CASSWTGETQYF. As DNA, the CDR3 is TGTGCCAGCAGCTGGACTGGAGAGACCCAGTACTTC.

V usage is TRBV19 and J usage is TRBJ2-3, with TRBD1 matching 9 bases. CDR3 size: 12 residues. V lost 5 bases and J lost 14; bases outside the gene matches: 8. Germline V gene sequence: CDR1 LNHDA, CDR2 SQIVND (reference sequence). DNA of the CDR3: TGTGCCAGTAGTTTCCTCGGGACAGGGAGGTATTTT. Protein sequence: CASSFLGTGRYF. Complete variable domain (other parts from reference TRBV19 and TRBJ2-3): DGGITQSPKYLFRKEGQNVTLSCEQNLNHDAMYWYRQDPGQGLRLIYYSQIVNDFQKGDIAEGYSVSREKKESFPLTVTSAQKNPTAFYLCASSFLGTGRYFGPGTRLTVL.

The CDR3: CASHDLGARGYGTNEQFF. CDR3 nucleotide sequence: TGTGCCAGTCATGATCTAGGGGCTCGTGGGTACGGTACCAATGAGCAGTTCTTC. The rearrangement links TRBV27 to TRBJ2-1; D might be TRBD1 (5 bases). This CDR3 spans 18 amino acids. Germline CDR1 is MNHEY and CDR2 is SMNVEV (reference sequence). Trimming cost V 9 bases and J 6 bases, with 30 bases left between them.

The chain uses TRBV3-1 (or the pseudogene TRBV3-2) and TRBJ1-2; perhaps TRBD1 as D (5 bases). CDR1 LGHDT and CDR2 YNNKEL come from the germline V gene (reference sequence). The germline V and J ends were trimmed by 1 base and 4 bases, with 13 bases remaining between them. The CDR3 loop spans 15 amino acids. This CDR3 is CASSQGPDSFYGYTF. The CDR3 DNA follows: TGTGCCAGCAGCCAAGGCCCCGACAGCTTCTATGGCTACACCTTC.

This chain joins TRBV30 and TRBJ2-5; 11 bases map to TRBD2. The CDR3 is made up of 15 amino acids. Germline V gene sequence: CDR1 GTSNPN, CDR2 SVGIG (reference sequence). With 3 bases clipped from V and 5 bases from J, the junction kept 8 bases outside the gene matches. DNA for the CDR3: TGTGCCTGGAGGTCTAGCGGGAGGAGGCGGGAGACCCAGTACTTC. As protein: CAWRSSGRRRETQYF.

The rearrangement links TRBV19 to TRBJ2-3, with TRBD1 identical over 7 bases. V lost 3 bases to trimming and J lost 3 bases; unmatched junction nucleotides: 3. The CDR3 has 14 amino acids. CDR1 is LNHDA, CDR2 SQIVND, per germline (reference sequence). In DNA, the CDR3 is TGTGCCAGTAGTATTAGGGGGCAAACAGATACGCAGTATTTT. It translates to CASSIRGQTDTQYF.

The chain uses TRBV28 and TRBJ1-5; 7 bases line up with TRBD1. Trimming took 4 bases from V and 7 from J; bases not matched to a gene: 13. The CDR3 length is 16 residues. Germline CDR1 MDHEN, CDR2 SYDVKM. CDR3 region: CASSSLRQGSRQPQHF. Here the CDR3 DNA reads TGTGCCAGCAGTTCCCTGAGACAGGGTTCACGGCAGCCCCAGCATTTT.

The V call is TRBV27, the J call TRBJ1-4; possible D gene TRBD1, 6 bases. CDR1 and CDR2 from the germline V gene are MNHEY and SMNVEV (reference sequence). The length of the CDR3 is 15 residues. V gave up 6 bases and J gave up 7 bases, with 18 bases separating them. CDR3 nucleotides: TGTGCCAGCAGCCTACAGGGTCTGTTGGGTGAAAAACTGTTTTTT. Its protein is CASSLQGLLGEKLFF.

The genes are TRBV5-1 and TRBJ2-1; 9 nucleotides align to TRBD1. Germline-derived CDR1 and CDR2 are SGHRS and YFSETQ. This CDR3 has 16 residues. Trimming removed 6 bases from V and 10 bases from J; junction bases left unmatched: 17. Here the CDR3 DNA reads TGCGCCAGCACTGCGGGGCCGGGACAGGGTTCAGTGGAGCAGTTCTTC. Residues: CASTAGPGQGSVEQFF.

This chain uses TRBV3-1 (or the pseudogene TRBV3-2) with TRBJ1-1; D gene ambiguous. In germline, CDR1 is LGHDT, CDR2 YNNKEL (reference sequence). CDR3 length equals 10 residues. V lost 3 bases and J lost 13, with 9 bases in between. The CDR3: CASSQVQVFF. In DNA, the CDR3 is TGTGCCAGCAGCCAGGTCCAAGTTTTCTTT.

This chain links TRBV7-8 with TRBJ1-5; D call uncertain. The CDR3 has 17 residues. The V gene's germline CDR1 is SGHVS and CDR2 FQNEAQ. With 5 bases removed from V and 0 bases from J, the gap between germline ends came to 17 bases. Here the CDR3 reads CASSDHHLHHSNQPQHF. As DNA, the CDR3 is TGTGCCAGCAGCGATCACCATCTTCATCATAGCAATCAGCCCCAGCATTTT.

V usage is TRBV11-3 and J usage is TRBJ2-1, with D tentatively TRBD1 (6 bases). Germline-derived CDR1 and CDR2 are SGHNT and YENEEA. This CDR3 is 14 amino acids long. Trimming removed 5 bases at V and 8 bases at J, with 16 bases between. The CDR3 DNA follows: TGTGCCAGCAGCCTGGGGGCAGGCGATCATGAGCAGTTCTTC. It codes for CASSLGAGDHEQFF.

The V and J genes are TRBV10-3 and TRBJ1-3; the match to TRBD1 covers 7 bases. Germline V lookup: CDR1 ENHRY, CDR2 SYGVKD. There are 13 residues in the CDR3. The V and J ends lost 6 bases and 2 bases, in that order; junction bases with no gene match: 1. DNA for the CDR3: TGTGCCATCAGCCAGGGGGCTGGAAACACCATATATTTT. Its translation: CAISQGAGNTIYF.

DNA for the CDR3: TGTGCCAGCAGTGAAGAAGCTGTGGGGGTAACCGGGGAGCTGTTTTTT. It is translated as CASSEEAVGVTGELFF. This rearrangement joins TRBV6-1 to TRBJ2-2, with D perhaps TRBD1 or TRBD2 (5 bases each). The V and J ends lost 1 base and 5 bases respectively, with 14 bases between them. The CDR3 length is 16 residues. Germline CDR1 reads MNHNS; CDR2 reads SASEGT.

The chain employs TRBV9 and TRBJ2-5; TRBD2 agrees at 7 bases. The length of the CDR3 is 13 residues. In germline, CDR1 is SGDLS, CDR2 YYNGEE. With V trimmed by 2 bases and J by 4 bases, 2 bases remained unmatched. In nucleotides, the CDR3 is TGTGCCAGCAGCGTTTCGGGGGGAGAGACCCAGTACTTC. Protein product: CASSVSGGETQYF.

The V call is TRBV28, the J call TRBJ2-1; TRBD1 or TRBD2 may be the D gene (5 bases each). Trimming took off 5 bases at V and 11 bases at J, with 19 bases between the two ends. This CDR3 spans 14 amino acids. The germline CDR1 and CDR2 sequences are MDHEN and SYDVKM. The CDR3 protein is CASSPPGPLLKQFF. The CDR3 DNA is TGTGCCAGCAGTCCTCCGGGACCACTACTGAAGCAGTTCTTC.

The CDR3 coding sequence is TGTGCCAGCAGTGAATCGGTAGCAGAAGCTTTCTTT. Translated: CASSESVAEAFF. V is TRBV2 and J is TRBJ1-1, with D uncertain. This CDR3 contains 12 residues. With 2 bases removed from V and 8 bases from J, the gap between germline ends came to 9 bases. Germline V gene lookup returns CDR1 SNHLY and CDR2 FYNNEI.

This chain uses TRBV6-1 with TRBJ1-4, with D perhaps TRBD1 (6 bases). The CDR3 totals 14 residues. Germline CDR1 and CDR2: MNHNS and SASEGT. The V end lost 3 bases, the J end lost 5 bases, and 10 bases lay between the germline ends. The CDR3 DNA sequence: TGTGCCAGCAGTGAGTGGGGGCGAAATGAAAAACTGTTTTTT. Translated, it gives CASSEWGRNEKLFF.

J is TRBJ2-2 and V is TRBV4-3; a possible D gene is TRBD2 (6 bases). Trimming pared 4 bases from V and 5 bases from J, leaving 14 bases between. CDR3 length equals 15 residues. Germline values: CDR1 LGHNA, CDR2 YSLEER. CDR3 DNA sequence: TGCGCCAGCAGCCTTGGAGGGGTTCTAACCGGGGAGCTGTTTTTT. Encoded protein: CASSLGGVLTGELFF.

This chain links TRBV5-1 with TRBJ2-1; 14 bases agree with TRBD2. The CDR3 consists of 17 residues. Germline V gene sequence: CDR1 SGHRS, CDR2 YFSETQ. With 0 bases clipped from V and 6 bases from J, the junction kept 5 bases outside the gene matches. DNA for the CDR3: TGCGCCAGCAGCTTGGGGGGACTAGCGGGAGAGATCAATGAGCAGTTCTTC. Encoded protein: CASSLGGLAGEINEQFF.